This T cell receptor (beta chain) was retrieved from a study of metastatic and nonmetastatic thyroid tumors. Across the whole study: Thyroid patients, malignant and benign, had repertoires compared across blood and tumor or nodule tissue. Findings and caveats of the study: Benign nodules reportedly had significantly lower TCR beta diversity than malignant thyroid tumors in blood and tumor.

V gave up 1 base and J gave up 2 bases, with 12 bases separating them. CDR3 size: 15 residues. CDR1 is DFQATT and CDR2 is SNEGSKA in the germline V gene (reference sequence). Until they underwent thyroid surgery, no patient had received any treatment. In the source study's methods: Built for papillary thyroid cancer, a distant-metastasis classifier drew on CDR3 differences across clinicopathological groups. TCRdb reprocessed the PCR reads via MiXCR. The V and J calls and clone size are TCRdb's, not the authors'. There are 23,000 or so clones in the sample; more than 15% occur only once, and about 4.6% lies in the top ten. Concerning this clone itself: The antigen is undetermined.

The chain has TRBV20-1 and TRBJ1-5; tentative D call: TRBD1 (5 bases). The sequencing sample was made of blood. The receptor was isolated from a male donor with papillary thyroid cancer or a benign thyroid nodule (not recorded which). Some clones in this sample may be carry-over from other donors' samples. Here the CDR3 DNA reads TGCAGTGCTAGAGCGGGGACTTCGGGCAATCAGCCCCAGCATTTT. Its translation: CSARAGTSGNQPQHF.